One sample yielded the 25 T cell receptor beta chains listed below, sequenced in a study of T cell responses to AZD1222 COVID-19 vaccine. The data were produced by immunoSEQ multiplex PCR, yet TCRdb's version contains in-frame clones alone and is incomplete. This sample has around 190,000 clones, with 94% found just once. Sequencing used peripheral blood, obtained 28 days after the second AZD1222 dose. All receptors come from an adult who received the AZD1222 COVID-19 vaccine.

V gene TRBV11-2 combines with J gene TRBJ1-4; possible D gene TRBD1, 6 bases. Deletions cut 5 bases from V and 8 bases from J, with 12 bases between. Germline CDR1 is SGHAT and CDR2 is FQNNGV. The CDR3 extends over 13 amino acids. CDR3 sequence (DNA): TGTGCCAGCAGCCGGACAGTTGGAGAAAAACTGTTTTTT. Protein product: CASSRTVGEKLFF.

The CDR3 region is CASSVDRALGNTIYF. The CDR3 DNA is TGTGCCAGCAGCGTTGACAGGGCGCTCGGAAACACCATATATTTT. The chain employs TRBV2 and TRBJ1-3; 7 positions agree with TRBD1. Trimming at V came to 6 bases and at J to 4 bases, leaving 9 bases not matched to a gene. CDR1 and CDR2 from the germline V gene are SNHLY and FYNNEI. The CDR3 is 15 residues long.

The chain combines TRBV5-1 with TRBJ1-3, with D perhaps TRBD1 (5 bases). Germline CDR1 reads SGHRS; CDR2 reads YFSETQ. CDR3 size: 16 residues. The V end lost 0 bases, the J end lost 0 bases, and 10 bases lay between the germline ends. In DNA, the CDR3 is TGCGCCAGCAGCTTGGGTGACAGAAGCTCTGGAAACACCATATATTTT. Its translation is CASSLGDRSSGNTIYF. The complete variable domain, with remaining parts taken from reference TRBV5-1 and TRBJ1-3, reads KAGVTQTPRYLIKTRGQQVTLSCSPISGHRSVSWYQQTPGQGLQFLFEYFSETQRNKGNFPGRFSGRQFSNSRSEMNVSTLELGDSALYLCASSLGDRSSGNTIYFGEGSWLTVV.

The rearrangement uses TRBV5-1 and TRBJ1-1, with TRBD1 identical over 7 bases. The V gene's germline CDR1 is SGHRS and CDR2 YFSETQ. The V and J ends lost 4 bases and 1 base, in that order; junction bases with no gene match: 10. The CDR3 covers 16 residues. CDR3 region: CASSQDRQGSNTEAFF. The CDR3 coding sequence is TGCGCCAGCAGCCAGGACCGACAGGGATCGAACACTGAAGCTTTCTTT.

The CDR3 region has the DNA TGTGCCAGCAGTTACTCCCTGGTGGATCAGCCCCAGCATTTT. The encoded protein is CASSYSLVDQPQHF. The chain joins TRBV6-5 to TRBJ1-5; the D is unclear. V gave up 0 bases and J gave up 5 bases, with 8 bases separating them. Looked up from germline, CDR1 is MNHEY and CDR2 is SVGAGI. The CDR3 covers 14 residues.

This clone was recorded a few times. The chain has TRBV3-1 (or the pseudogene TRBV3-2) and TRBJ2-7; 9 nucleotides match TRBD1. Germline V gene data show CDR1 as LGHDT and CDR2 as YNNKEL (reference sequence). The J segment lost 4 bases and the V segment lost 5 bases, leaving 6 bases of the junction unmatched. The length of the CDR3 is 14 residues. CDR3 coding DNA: TGTGCCAGCAGCGCGACAGGGGGGTTTTACGAGCAGTACTTC. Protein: CASSATGGFYEQYF.

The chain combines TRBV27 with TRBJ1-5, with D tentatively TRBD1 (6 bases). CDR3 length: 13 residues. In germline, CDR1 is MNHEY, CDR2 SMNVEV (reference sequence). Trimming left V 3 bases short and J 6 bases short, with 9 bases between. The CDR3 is CASSLRGSQPQHF. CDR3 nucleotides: TGTGCCAGCAGTTTGAGGGGGAGTCAGCCCCAGCATTTT.

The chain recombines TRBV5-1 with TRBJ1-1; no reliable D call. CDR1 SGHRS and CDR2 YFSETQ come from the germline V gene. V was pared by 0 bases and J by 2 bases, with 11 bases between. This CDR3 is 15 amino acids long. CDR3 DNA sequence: TGCGCCAGCAGCTTGGGTGGGGAGGCTAACACTGAAGCTTTCTTT. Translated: CASSLGGEANTEAFF.

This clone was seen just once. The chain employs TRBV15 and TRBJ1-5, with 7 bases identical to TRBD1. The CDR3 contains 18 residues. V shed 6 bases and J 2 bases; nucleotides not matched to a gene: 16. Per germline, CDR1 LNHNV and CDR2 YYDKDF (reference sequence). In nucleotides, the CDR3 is TGTGCCACCAGACCGACAGGGAGATCCGGGATGGGCAATCAGCCCCAGCATTTT. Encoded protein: CATRPTGRSGMGNQPQHF.

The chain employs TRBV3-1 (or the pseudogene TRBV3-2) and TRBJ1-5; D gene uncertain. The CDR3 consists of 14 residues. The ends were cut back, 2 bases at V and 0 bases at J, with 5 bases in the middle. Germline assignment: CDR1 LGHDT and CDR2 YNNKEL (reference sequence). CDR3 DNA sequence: TGTGCCAGCAGCCAACGGGGTAGCAATCAGCCCCAGCATTTT. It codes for CASSQRGSNQPQHF.

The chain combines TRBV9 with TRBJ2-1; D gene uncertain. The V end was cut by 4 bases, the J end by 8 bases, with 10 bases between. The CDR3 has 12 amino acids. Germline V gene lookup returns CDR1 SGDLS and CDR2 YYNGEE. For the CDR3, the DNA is TGTGCCAGCAGCCCCCCGCTCGATGAGCAGTTCTTC. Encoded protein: CASSPPLDEQFF.

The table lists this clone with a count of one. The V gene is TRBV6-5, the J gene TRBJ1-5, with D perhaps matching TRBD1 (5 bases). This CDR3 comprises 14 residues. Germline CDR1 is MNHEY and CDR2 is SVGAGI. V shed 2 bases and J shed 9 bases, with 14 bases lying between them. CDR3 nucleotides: TGTGCCAGCAGTTACGTAGGGGTGGCGCGGCCCCAGCATTTT. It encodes CASSYVGVARPQHF.

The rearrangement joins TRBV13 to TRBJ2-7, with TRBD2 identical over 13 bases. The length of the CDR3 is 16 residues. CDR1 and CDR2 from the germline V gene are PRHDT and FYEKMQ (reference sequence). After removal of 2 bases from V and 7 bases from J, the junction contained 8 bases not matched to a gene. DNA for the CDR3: TGTGCCAGCAGCTTAAGGACTAGCGGGGGTCTGGGAGAGCAGTACTTC. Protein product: CASSLRTSGGLGEQYF. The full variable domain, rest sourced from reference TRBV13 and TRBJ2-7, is AAGVIQSPRHLIKEKRETATLKCYPIPRHDTVYWYQQGPGQDPQFLISFYEKMQSDKGSIPDRFSAQQFSDYHSELNMSSLELGDSALYFCASSLRTSGGLGEQYFGPGTRLTVT.

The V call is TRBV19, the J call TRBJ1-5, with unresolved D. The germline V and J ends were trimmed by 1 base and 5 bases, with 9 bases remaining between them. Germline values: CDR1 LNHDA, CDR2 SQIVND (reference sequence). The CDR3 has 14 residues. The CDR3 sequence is CASSIGGSYQPQHF. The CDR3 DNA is TGTGCCAGTAGTATAGGTGGCTCGTATCAGCCCCAGCATTTT.

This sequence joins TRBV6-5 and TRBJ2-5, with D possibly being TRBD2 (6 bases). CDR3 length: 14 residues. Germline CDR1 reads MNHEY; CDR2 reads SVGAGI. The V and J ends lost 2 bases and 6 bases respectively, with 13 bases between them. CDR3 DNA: TGTGCCAGCAGTTACGGCGGGGCGACACAGACCCAGTACTTC. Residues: CASSYGGATQTQYF.

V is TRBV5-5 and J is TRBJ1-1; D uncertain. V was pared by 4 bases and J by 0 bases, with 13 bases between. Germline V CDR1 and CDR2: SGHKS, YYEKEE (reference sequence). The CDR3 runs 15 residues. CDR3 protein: CASSGHPRLNTEAFF. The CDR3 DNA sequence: TGTGCCAGCAGCGGGCATCCGCGTTTGAACACTGAAGCTTTCTTT.

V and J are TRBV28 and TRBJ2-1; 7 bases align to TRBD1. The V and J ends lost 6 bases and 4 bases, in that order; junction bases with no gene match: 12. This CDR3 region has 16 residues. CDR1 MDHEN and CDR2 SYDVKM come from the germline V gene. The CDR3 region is CASSQRGQPSYNEQFF. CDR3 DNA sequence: TGTGCCAGCAGCCAGAGGGGACAGCCTTCTTACAATGAGCAGTTCTTC.

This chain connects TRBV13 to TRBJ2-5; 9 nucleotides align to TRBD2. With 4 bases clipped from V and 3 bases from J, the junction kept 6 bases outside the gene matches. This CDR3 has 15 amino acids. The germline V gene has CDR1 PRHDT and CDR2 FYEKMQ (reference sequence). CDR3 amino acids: CASSSLAGVKETQYF. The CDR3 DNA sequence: TGTGCCAGCAGCTCTTTAGCGGGAGTAAAAGAGACCCAGTACTTC.

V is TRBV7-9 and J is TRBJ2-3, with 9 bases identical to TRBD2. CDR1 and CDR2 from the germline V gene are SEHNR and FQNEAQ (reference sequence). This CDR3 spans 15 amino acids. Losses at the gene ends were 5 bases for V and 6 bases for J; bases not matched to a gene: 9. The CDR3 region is CASSQTSGVGDTQYF. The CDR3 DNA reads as TGTGCCAGCAGCCAGACTAGCGGTGTAGGGGATACGCAGTATTTT. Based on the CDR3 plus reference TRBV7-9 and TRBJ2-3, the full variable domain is DTGVSQNPRHKITKRGQNVTFRCDPISEHNRLYWYRQTLGQGPEFLTYFQNEAQLEKSRLLSDRFSAERPKGSFSTLEIQRTEQGDSAMYLCASSQTSGVGDTQYFGPGTRLTVL.

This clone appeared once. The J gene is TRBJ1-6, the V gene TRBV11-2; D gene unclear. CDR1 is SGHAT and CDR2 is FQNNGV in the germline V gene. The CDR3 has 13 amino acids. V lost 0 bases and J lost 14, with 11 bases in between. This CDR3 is CASSLDPGSTLHF. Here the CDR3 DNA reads TGTGCCAGCAGCTTAGATCCGGGAAGCACCCTCCACTTT.

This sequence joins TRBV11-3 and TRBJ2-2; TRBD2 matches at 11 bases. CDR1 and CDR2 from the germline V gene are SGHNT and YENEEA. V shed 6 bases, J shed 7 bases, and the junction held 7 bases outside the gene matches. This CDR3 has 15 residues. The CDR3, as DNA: TGTGCCAGCAGTCTTAGCGGGAGGGCCCACGGGGAGCTGTTTTTT. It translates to CASSLSGRAHGELFF.

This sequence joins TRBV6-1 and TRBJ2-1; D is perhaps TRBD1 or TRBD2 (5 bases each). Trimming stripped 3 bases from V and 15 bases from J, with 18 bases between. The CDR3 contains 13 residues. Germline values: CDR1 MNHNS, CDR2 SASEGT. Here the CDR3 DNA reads TGTGCCAGCAGTGACACTAGGGGTTTAGGGCGGTTCTTC. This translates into CASSDTRGLGRFF.

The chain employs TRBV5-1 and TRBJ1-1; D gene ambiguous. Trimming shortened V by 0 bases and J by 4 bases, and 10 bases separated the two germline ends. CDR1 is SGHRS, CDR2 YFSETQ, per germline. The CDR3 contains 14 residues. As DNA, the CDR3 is TGCGCCAGCAGCTTGGGGCAGGAGGGCACTGAAGCTTTCTTT. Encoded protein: CASSLGQEGTEAFF. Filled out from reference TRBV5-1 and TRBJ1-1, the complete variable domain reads KAGVTQTPRYLIKTRGQQVTLSCSPISGHRSVSWYQQTPGQGLQFLFEYFSETQRNKGNFPGRFSGRQFSNSRSEMNVSTLELGDSALYLCASSLGQEGTEAFFGQGTRLTVV.

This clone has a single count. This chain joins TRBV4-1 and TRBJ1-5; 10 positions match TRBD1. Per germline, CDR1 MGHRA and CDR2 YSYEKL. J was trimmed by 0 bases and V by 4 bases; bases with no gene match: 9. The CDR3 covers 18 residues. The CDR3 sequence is CASSRGQGSLYSNQPQHF. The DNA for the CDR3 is TGCGCCAGCAGCCGGGGACAGGGGTCACTCTATAGCAATCAGCCCCAGCATTTT.

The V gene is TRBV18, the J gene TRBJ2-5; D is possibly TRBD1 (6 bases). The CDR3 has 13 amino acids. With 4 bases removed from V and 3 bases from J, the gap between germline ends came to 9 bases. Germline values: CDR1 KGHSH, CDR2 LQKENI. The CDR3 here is CASSRGTKETQYF. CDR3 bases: TGTGCCAGCTCACGAGGGACAAAAGAGACCCAGTACTTC.